The clone carrying this T cell receptor beta chain has a handful of counts. Its antigen is unidentified. These data are taken from a study of T cell repertoires in cytomegalovirus infection. Study overall: Evidence of both CMV infection and a matching HLA type came from public TCR beta signatures. Study-wide points: Ex vivo responses were dominated by HLA-C-restricted CMV-specific TCR beta clonotypes. Summed frequency of shared TCR beta families picked out CMV carriers who also had the relevant HLA.

Germline V gene sequence: CDR1 DFQATT, CDR2 SNEGSKA (reference sequence). The CDR3 runs to 14 residues. V shed 3 bases and J 1 base; nucleotides not matched to a gene: 5. MiXCR, run by TCRdb on the reads, gives a single entry per CDR3 protein. The repertoire includes some 300,000 distinct CDR3 sequences, 15% to 20% of them detected once, and approximately 12% sits in the top ten. The sequence derives from a human donor in good health (CMV status not recorded). Some clones in this sample may be carry-over from other donors' samples. The sample was PBMCs. The chain uses TRBV20-1 and TRBJ1-1; TRBD1 agrees at 7 bases. The CDR3 reads CSASRDSTNTEAFF. The CDR3 region has the DNA TGCAGTGCTAGCCGGGACAGTACGAACACTGAAGCTTTCTTT.